This T cell receptor (beta chain) is from a study of radiotherapy plus CTLA-4 blockade in lung cancer. Background on the study: Objective responses occurred in 18% of patients; 25% to 40% had disease control. Study-level points and caveats: Radiotherapy was combined with ipilimumab, and tumor-derived TCR clones then expanded in blood. Reportedly, early blood T cell clone dynamics best predicted response, with interferon-beta.

Concerning this clone itself: Its antigen is currently unknown.

The protocol was immunoSEQ multiplex PCR, while the TCRdb copy is restricted to in-frame clones and leaves out a portion. The data hold 70,000 to 90,000 clones, with 84% observed a single time. Treatment of patients with chemo-refractory metastatic non-small-cell lung cancer consisted of focal radiation plus CTLA-4 blockade with ipilimumab. Germline CDR1 is SGHNT and CDR2 is YYREEE (reference sequence). This CDR3 is built from 12 residues. The germline V and J ends were trimmed by 0 bases and 2 bases, with 1 base remaining between them. The chain links TRBV5-4 to TRBJ2-3; unclear D gene. The sample here was peripheral blood, taken from a patient treated with radiotherapy plus ipilimumab. This sequence originates from a human donor with non-small cell lung cancer who had stable disease on radiotherapy plus ipilimumab. The CDR3 nucleotides read TGTGCCAGCAGCTTGGACACAGATACGCAGTATTTT. As protein: CASSLDTDTQYF.